Listed below are T cell receptor beta chains from one sample, sequenced in a study of T cell repertoires in cytomegalovirus infection. TCRdb recomputed calls from the reads with MiXCR, one row per CDR3 protein. Of about 180,000 distinct CDR3 sequences in the sample, approximately 15% are singletons; the top ten hold 25% to 30%. Specimen: PBMCs. The receptor set was obtained from a human donor in good health (CMV status not recorded). Some clones in this sample may be carry-over from other donors' samples. CDR3s include the opening cysteine and the closing phenylalanine or tryptophan. Fields, in order: V gene, clone size, CDR3 protein. Not all rows give a size; the values are once, few, many and, for expanded clones, a class.

TRBV7-9,few,CASSLASRSGANVLTF
TRBV14,.,CASSQDLRSADGYTF
TRBV11-2,many,CASSLARGVNTEAFF
TRBV7-7,many,CASSLGLAGNQETQYF
TRBV7-2,many,CASGLYRGNEQFF
TRBV12-3/TRBV12-4,many,CASRQGTAQGETQYF
TRBV9,once,CASSVPPTGNTEAFF
TRBV6-2/TRBV6-3,.,CASSYGRLLGALRGYTF
TRBV7-2,many,CASSRPRTDYGYTF
TRBV18,.,CASSQFYRDYYEQYF
TRBV4-3,few,CASSHFASAEKLFF
TRBV10-3,many,CAISTGPSTDTQYF
TRBV27,.,CASSLTVRQTSGYYNEQFF
TRBV7-6,many,CASSSGTSEQMSRYNEQFF
TRBV7-3,many,CASSSSLTVGDEQYF
TRBV20-1,.,CSARKGSGRFNEQFF
TRBV4-2,many,CASSQGNSGVIQETQYF
TRBV6-2/TRBV6-3,many,CASSYIGGWDQPQHF
TRBV7-6,.,CASSPIGVEQYF
TRBV7-3,many,CASSPIPRQGPRGELFF
TRBV28,many,CASSLNSNQPQHF
TRBV6-2/TRBV6-3,.,CASSYSRQGLNSNQPQHF
TRBV5-1,many,CASSLWVEQETQYF
TRBV7-9,many,CASSAPPRLAGGRGEQFF
TRBV2,.,CASSPGGLSGANVLTF
TRBV11-3,.,CASSLGGGRKIDEQFF